This T cell receptor beta chain was captured by sequencing in a study of vaccination and CD4 T cells after COVID-19. Study as a whole: Every participant was given two doses of BNT162b2 or mRNA-1273 vaccine.

Worth noting for this clonotype: The junction departs from the called germline gene at one end, perhaps through a read error.

The germline V gene encodes CDR1 MDHEN and CDR2 SYDVKM. This CDR3 region has 12 residues. TCRdb re-derived calls from the PCR reads in MiXCR, one entry per CDR3 protein. Among tens of thousands of distinct CDR3 sequences listed, around 53% were seen once. This receptor was taken from a human donor who had recovered from COVID-19. The chain combines TRBV28 with TRBJ2-7; no firm D call. Sequencing was performed on CD4+ T cells from blood, taken before SARS-CoV-2 vaccination. As DNA, the CDR3 is TGTGCCAGCAGTCTAGGTACCTATGAGCAGTACTTC. Residues: CASSLGTYEQYF.